The source of this T cell receptor beta chain is a study of T cell repertoires in cytomegalovirus infection. Overall study context: A matching HLA type, together with CMV infection, was signaled by public TCR beta signatures.

TCRdb processed the reads anew with MiXCR; each CDR3 protein has one entry. The table lists 250,000 or so distinct CDR3 sequences, about 15% of them singletons. This clonotype was seen ten or more times. This CDR3 is 13 amino acids long. Trimming removed 6 bases from V and 3 bases from J, with 9 bases in between. The germline V gene has CDR1 SEHNR and CDR2 FQNEAQ (reference sequence). The TCR originated in a human donor in good health (CMV status not recorded). Some clones in this sample may be carry-over from other donors' samples. The J gene is TRBJ2-1, the V gene TRBV7-9, with D uncertain. Sequencing input: CD8+ T cells from PBMCs. CDR3 loop: CASRPSGYNEQFF. CDR3 bases: TGTGCCAGCAGACCCTCCGGCTACAATGAGCAGTTCTTC.